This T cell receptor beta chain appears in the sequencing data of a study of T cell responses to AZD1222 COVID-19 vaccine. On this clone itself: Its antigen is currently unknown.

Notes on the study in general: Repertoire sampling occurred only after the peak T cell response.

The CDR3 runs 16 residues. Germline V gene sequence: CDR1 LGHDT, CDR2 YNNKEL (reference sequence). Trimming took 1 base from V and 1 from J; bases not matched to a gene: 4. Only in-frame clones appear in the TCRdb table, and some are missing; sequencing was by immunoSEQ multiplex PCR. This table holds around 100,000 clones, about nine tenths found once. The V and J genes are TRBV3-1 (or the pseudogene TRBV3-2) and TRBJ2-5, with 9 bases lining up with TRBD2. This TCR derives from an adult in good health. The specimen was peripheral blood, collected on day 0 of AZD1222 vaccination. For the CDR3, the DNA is TGTGCCAGCAGCCAAGGTAGTAGCGGGGGCCAAGAGACCCAGTACTTC. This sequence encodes CASSQGSSGGQETQYF.